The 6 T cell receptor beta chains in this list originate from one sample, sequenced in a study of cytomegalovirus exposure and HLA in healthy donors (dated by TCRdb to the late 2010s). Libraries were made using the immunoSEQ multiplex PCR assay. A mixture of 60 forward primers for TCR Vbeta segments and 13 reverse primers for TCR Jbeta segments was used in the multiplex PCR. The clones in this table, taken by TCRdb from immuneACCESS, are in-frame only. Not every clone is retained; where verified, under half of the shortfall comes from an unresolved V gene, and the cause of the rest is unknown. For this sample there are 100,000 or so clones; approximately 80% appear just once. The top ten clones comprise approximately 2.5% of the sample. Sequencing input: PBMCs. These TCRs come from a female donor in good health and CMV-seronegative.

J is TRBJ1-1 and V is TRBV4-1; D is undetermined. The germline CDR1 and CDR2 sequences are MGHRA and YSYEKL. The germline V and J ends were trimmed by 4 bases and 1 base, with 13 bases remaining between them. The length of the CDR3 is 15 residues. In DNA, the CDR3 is TGCGCCAGCAGCCCGATCGTTACACAGAACACTGAAGCTTTCTTT. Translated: CASSPIVTQNTEAFF.

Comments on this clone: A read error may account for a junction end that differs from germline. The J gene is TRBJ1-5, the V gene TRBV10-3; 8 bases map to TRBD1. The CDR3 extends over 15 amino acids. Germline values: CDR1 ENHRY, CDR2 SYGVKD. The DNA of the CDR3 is TGTGCCAGCAGTGAAGAGGCAGGGGGCGGTCAGCCCCAGCATTTT. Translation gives CASSEEAGGGQPQHF.

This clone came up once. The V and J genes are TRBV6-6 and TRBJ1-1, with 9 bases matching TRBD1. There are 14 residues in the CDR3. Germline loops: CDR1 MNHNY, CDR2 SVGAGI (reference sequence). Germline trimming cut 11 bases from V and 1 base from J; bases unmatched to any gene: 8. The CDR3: CAGKQGAGNTEAFF. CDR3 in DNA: TGTGCCGGAAAACAGGGGGCGGGGAACACTGAAGCTTTCTTT.

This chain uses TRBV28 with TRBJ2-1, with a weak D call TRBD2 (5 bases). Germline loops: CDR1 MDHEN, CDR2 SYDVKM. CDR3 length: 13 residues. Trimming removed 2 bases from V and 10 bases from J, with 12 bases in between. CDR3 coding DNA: TGTGCCAGCAGTTTAACTGGAACTAGGGAGCAGTTCTTC. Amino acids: CASSLTGTREQFF.

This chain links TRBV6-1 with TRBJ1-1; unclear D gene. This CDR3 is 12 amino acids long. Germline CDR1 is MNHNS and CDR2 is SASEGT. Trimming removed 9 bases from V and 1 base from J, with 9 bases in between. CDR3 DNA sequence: TGTGCCAGTGTACCAGGGAACACTGAAGCTTTCTTT. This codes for CASVPGNTEAFF.

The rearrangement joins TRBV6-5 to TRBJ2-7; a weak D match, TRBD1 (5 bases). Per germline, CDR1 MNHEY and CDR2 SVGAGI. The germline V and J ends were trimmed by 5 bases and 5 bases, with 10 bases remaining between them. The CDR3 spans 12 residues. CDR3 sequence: CASSPQADEQYF. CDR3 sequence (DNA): TGTGCCAGCAGTCCACAGGCGGACGAGCAGTACTTC.